Below, 2 T cell receptor beta chains from the same sample are listed, as sequenced in a study of blood T cell repertoires in COVID-19. Assay used: immunoSEQ multiplex PCR; TCRdb lists only in-frame clones, some missing. The table shows roughly 250,000 clones, with around 81% occurring only once. The sample was peripheral blood. These receptors were collected from a woman aged 60-75 years with active or convalescent COVID-19.

The gene calls are TRBV5-1 and TRBJ2-1, with TRBD2 as a possible D gene (5 bases). V was shortened by 4 bases and J by 0 bases, with 8 bases between the two germline ends. The CDR3 covers 14 residues. CDR1 and CDR2 from the germline V gene are SGHRS and YFSETQ. The CDR3 nucleotides are TGCGCCAGCAGCCGGGATCCCTCCTACAATGAGCAGTTCTTC. Its translation: CASSRDPSYNEQFF. The full variable domain, in which reference TRBV5-1 and TRBJ2-1 provide the parts outside the CDR3, is KAGVTQTPRYLIKTRGQQVTLSCSPISGHRSVSWYQQTPGQGLQFLFEYFSETQRNKGNFPGRFSGRQFSNSRSEMNVSTLELGDSALYLCASSRDPSYNEQFFGPGTRLTVL.

The V call is TRBV7-3, the J call TRBJ2-2, with a weak D call TRBD1 (5 bases). CDR1 is SGHTA, CDR2 FQGTGA, per germline. The CDR3 has 16 amino acids. Trimming pared 1 base from V and 4 bases from J, leaving 13 bases between. The CDR3 coding sequence is TGTGCCAGCAGCTTAAGGCCAGGGAATCCCACCGGGGAGCTGTTTTTT. This translates into CASSLRPGNPTGELFF.